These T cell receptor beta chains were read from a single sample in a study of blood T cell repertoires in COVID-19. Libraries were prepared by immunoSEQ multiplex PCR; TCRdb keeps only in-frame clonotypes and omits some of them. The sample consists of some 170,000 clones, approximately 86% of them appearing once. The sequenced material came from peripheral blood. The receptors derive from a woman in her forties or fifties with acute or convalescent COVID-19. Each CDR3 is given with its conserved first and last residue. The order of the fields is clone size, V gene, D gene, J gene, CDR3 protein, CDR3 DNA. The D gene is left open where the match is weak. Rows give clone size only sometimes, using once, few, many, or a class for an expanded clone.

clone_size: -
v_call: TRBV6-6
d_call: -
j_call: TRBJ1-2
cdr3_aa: CASSYSRNPDGYTF
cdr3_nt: TGTGCCAGCAGTTACTCGAGAAACCCCGATGGCTACACCTTC

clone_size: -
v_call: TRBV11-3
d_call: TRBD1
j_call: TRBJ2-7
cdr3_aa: CASSAPWDRGVSYEQYF
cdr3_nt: TGTGCCAGCAGCGCACCTTGGGACAGGGGGGTTTCCTACGAGCAGTACTTC

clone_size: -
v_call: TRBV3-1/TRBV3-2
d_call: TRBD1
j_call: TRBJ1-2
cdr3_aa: CASSQGTGVLGGYTF
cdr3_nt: TGTGCCAGCAGCCAAGGGACAGGAGTGTTGGGTGGCTACACCTTC

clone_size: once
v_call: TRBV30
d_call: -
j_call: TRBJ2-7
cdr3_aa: CAWSATYEQYF
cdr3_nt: TGTGCCTGGAGTGCCACCTACGAGCAGTACTTC

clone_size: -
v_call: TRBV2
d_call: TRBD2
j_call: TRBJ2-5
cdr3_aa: CASTRDSGGAKTQYF
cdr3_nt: TGTGCCAGCACGAGGGATAGCGGGGGGGCAAAGACCCAGTACTTC

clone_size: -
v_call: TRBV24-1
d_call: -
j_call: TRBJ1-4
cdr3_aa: CASPGGREKLFF
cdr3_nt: TGTGCCTCCCCGGGAGGACGGGAAAAACTGTTTTTT

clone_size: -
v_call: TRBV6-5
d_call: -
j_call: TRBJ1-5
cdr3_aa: CASTPGNQPQHF
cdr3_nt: TGTGCCAGCACCCCGGGCAATCAGCCCCAGCATTTT

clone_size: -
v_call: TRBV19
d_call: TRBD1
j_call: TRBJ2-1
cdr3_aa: CASSGPGQGVNEQFF
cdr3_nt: TGTGCCAGTAGCGGGCCGGGACAGGGGGTTAATGAGCAGTTCTTC

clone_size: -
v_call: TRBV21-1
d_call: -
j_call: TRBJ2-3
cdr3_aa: CASSKVGASEGTDTQYF
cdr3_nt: TGTGCCAGCAGCAAAGTCGGGGCTAGCGAAGGCACAGATACGCAGTATTTT

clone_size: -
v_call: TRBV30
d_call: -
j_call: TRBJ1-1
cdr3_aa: CAWSVSVQGSTEAFF
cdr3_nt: TGTGCCTGGAGTGTTTCCGTCCAGGGTTCTACTGAAGCTTTCTTT

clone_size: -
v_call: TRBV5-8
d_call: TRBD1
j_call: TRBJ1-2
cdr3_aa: CASSTRGPGGYTF
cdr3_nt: TGTGCCAGCAGCACCAGGGGGCCGGGTGGCTACACCTTC

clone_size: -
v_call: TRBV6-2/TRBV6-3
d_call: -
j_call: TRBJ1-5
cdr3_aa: CASSSPGPHNGQPQHF
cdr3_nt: TGTGCCAGCAGTTCCCCAGGTCCCCATAATGGTCAGCCCCAGCATTTT

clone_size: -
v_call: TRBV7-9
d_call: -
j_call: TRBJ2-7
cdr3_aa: CASSLAVMTGFSYEQYF
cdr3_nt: TGTGCCAGCAGCTTAGCGGTGATGACGGGATTTTCCTACGAGCAGTACTTC

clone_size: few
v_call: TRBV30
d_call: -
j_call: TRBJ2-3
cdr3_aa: CAWIPIWRVDTQYF
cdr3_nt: TGTGCCTGGATCCCCATCTGGCGGGTAGATACGCAGTATTTT

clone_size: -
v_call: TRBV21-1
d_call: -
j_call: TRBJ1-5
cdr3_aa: CASTRGDRGDQPQHF
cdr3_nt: TGTGCCAGCACGAGGGGGGACAGGGGTGATCAGCCCCAGCATTTT

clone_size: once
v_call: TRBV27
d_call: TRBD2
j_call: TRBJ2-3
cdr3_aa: CAISKTSAGVTDTQYF
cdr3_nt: TGTGCCATTTCGAAGACTTCAGCGGGAGTCACAGATACGCAGTATTTT

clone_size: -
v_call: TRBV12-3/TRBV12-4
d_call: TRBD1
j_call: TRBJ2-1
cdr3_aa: CASGYRGRSEQFF
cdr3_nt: TGTGCCAGCGGATACAGGGGGAGGAGTGAGCAGTTCTTC

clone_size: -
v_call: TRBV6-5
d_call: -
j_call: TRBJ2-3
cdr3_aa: CASTGQGTDTQYF
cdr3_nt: TGTGCCAGCACTGGGCAGGGAACAGATACGCAGTATTTT

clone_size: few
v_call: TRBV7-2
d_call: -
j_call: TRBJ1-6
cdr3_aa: CASSSPLEGIYNSPLHF
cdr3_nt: TGTGCCAGCAGCTCCCCACTGGAGGGGATCTATAATTCACCCCTCCACTTT

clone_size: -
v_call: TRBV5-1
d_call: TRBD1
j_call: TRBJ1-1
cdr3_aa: CASHRGPEAFF
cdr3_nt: TGCGCCAGCCACAGGGGCCCTGAAGCTTTCTTT

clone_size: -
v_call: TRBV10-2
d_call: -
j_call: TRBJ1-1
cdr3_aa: CASRAREAKNTEAFF
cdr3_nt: TGCGCCAGCAGGGCCCGGGAAGCGAAAAACACTGAAGCTTTCTTT

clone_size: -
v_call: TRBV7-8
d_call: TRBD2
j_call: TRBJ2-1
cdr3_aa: CASSLTGGSSYNEQFF
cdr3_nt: TGTGCCAGCAGCTTAACGGGGGGAAGCTCCTACAATGAGCAGTTCTTC

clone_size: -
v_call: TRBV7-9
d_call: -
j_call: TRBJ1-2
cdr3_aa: CASSLLPTF
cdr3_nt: TGTGCCAGCAGCTTACTCCCCACCTTC

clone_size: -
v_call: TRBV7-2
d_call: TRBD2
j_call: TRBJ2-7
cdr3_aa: CASSLTSGNYEQYF
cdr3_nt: TGTGCCAGCAGCTTAACTAGCGGAAACTACGAGCAGTACTTC

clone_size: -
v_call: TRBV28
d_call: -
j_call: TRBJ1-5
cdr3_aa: CASSLTGFQPQHF
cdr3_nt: TGTGCCAGCAGTTTAACAGGTTTTCAGCCCCAGCATTTT

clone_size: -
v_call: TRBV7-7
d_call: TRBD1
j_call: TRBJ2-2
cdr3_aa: CASSPGQGAASGELFF
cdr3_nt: TGTGCCAGCAGCCCAGGACAGGGGGCCGCTTCCGGGGAGCTGTTTTTT

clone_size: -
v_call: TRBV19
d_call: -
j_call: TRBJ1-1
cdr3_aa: CASSWVGANTEAFF
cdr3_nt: TGTGCCAGTAGTTGGGTAGGGGCCAACACTGAAGCTTTCTTT

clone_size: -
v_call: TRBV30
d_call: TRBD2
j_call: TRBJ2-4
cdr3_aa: CAWSPALGTSGSPTKNIQYF
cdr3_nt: TGTGCCTGGAGCCCCGCACTGGGGACTAGCGGGAGCCCGACCAAAAACATTCAGTACTTC

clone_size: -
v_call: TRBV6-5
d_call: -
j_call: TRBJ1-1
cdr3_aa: CASSYRGSTEAFF
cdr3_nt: TGTGCCAGCAGTTACAGGGGGAGCACTGAAGCTTTCTTT

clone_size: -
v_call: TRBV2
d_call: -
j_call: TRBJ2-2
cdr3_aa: CASSRTGTPGGELFF
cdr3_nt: TGTGCCAGCAGCCGCACCGGGACACCTGGGGGGGAGCTGTTTTTT

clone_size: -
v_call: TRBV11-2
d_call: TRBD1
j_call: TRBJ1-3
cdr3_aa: CASRPTGGRNTIYF
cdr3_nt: TGTGCCAGCAGGCCTACAGGGGGCCGAAACACCATATATTTT

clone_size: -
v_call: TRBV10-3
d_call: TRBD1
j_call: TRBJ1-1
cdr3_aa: CAISRDRVNTEAFF
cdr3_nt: TGTGCCATCAGCCGGGACAGGGTGAACACTGAAGCTTTCTTT

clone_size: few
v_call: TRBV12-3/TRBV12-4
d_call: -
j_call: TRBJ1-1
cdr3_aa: CASGTPRAFF
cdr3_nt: TGTGCCAGCGGAACTCCCAGGGCTTTCTTT

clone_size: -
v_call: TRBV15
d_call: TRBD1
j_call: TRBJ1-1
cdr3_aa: CATSRDPDRATEAFF
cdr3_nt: TGTGCCACCAGCAGAGATCCAGACAGGGCCACTGAAGCTTTCTTT

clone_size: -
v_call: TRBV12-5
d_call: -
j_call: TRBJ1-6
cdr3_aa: CASGLVQGNSPLHF
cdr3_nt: TGTGCTAGTGGTTTGGTTCAGGGTAATTCACCCCTCCACTTT

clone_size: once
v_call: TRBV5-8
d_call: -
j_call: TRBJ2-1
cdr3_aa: CASNENEQFF
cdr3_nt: TGTGCCAGCAACGAGAATGAGCAGTTCTTC

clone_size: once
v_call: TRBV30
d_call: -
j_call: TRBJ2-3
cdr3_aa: CAWSSSARSTDTQYF
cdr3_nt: TGTGCCTGGAGTTCCAGCGCCCGTAGCACAGATACGCAGTATTTT

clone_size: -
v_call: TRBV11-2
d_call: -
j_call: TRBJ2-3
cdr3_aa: CASSFGQTDTQYF
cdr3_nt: TGTGCCAGCAGCTTCGGACAGACAGATACGCAGTATTTT

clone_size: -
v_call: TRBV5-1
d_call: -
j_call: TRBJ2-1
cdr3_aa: CASSYSGPLGNEQFF
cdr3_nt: TGCGCCAGCAGCTATAGCGGACCACTCGGCAATGAGCAGTTCTTC

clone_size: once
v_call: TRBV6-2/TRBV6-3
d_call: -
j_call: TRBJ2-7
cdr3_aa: CASSYFPDTYEQYF
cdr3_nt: TGTGCCAGCAGTTACTTTCCCGACACCTACGAGCAGTACTTC